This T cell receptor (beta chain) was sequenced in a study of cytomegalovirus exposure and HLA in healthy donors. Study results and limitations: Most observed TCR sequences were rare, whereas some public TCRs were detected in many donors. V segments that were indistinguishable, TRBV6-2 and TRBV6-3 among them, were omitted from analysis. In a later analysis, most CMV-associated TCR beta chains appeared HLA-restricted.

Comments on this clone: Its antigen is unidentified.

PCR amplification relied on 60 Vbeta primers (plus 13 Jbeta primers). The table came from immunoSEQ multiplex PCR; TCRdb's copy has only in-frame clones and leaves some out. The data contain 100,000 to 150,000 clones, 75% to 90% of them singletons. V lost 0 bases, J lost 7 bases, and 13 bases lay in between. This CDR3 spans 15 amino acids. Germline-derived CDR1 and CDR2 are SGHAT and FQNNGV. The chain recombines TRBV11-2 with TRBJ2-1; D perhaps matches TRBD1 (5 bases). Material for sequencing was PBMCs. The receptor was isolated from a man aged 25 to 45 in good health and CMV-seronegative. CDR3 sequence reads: CASSLDQGPRNEQFF. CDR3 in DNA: TGTGCCAGCAGCTTAGACCAGGGCCCGCGGAATGAGCAGTTCTTC.